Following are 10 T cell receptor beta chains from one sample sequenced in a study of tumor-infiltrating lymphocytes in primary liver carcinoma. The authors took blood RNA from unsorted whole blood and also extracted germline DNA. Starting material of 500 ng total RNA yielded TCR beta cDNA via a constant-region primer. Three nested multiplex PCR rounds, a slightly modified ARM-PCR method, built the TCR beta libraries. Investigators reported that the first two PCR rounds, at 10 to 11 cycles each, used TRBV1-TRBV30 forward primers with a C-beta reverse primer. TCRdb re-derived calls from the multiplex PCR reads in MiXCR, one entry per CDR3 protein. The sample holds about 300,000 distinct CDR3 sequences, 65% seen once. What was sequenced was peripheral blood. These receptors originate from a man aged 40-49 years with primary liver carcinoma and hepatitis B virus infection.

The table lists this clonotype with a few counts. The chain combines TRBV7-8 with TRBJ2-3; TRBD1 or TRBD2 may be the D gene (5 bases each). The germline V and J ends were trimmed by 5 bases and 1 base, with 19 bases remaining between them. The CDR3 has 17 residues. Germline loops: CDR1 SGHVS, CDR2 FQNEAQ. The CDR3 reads CASSPGTATRRTDTQYF. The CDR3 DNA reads TGTGCCAGCAGCCCCGGGACGGCAACCCGACGCACAGATACGCAGTATTTT.

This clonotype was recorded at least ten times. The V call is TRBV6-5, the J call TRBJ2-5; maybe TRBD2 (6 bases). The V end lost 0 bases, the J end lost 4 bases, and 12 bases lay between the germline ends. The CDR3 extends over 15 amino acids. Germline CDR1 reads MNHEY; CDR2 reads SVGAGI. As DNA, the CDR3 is TGTGCCAGCAGTTACTCGCCTAGCGAGGGAGAGACCCAGTACTTC. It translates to CASSYSPSEGETQYF.

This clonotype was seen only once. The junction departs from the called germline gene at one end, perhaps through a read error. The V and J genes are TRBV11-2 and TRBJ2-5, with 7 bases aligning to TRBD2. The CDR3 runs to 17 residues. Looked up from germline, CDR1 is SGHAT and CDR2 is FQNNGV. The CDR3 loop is CASSLDLKAGVQETQHF. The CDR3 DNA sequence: TGTGCCAGCAGCTTAGATCTAAAGGCGGGAGTGCAAGAGACCCAGCACTTC.

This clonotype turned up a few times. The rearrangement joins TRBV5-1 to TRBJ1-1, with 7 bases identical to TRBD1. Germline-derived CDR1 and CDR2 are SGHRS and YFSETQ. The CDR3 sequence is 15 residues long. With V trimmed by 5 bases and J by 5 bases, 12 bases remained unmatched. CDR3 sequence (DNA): TGCGCCAGCAGGTTACAGGGGATTGGGGTAACTGAAGCTTTCTTT. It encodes CASRLQGIGVTEAFF. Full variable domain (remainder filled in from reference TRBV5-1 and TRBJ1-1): KAGVTQTPRYLIKTRGQQVTLSCSPISGHRSVSWYQQTPGQGLQFLFEYFSETQRNKGNFPGRFSGRQFSNSRSEMNVSTLELGDSALYLCASRLQGIGVTEAFFGQGTRLTVV.

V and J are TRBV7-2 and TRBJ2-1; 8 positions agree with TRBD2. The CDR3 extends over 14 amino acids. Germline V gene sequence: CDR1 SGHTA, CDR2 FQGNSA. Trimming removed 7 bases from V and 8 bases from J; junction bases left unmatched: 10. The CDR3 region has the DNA TGTGCCAGCAAGTTGGTACTAGCGGACTATGAGCAGTTCTTC. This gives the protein CASKLVLADYEQFF.

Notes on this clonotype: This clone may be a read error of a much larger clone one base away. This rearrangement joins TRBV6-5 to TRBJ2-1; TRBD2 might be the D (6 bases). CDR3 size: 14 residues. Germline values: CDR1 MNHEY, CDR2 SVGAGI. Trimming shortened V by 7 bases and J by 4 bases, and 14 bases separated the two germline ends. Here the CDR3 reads CASNVAEGYNEQFF. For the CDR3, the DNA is TGTGCCAGCAATGTCGCGGAGGGTTACAATGAGCAGTTCTTC.

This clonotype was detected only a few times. The CDR3, as DNA: TGTGCCAGCAGTTTTGAAGCGGGAGCCGGGGAGCTGTTTTTT. Translation gives CASSFEAGAGELFF. This sequence joins TRBV11-2 and TRBJ2-2; 8 bases fit TRBD2. After removal of 6 bases from V and 6 bases from J, the junction contained 6 bases not matched to a gene. CDR1 and CDR2 (germline): SGHAT, FQNNGV. This CDR3 has 14 amino acids.

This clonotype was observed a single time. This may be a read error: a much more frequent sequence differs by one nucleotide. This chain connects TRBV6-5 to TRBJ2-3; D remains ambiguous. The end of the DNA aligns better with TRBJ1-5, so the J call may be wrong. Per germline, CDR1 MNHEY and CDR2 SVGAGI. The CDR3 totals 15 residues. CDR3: CASSYLTGHTDTQHF. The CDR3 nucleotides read TGTGCCAGCAGCTACCTTACCGGCCACACAGATACGCAGCATTTT.

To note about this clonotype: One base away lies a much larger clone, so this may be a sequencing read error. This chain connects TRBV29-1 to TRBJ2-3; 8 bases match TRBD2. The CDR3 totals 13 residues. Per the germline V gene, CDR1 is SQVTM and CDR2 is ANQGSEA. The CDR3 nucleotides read TGCAGCGGAAAAGCGGGAGTAACAGATACGCTGTATTTT. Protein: CSGKAGVTDTLYF.

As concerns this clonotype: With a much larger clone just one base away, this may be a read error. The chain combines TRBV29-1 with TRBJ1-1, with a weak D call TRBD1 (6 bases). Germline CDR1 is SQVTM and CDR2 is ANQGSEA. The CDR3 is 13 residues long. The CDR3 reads CSVEGGGGTEVFF. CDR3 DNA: TGCAGCGTTGAGGGGGGGGGCGGCACTGAAGTTTTCTTT.